The clone carrying this TCR beta chain was recorded at least ten times. Antigen: not known. The data originate from a study of beta chain features in type 1 diabetes. General study results and limits: All four CD4+ subsets from Type 1 diabetes patients carried moderately but significantly shorter TCRB CDR3s.

This CDR3 contains 17 residues. Trimming at V came to 0 bases and at J to 4 bases, leaving 12 bases not matched to a gene. Germline lookup yields CDR1 MGHRA and CDR2 YSYEKL. Expressed TCRB transcripts were sequenced because the entire RNA isolate underwent reverse transcription. Reads from naive, central memory and regulatory T cell samples averaged roughly 3.6 million. The table came from immunoSEQ multiplex PCR; TCRdb's copy has only in-frame clones and leaves some out. The sample lists around 160,000 clones, roughly 9% occurring once. The clonotype was recovered from a woman under 40 with type 1 diabetes. The sequencing input was central memory CD4+ T cells from blood. The chain carries TRBV4-1 and TRBJ2-7; TRBD2 matches at 7 bases. The CDR3 region is CASSQDFEASGLYEQYF. The CDR3 DNA sequence: TGCGCCAGCAGCCAAGATTTTGAAGCTAGCGGATTGTACGAGCAGTACTTC.